The present entry profiles one TCR beta chain with its context. This CDR3 has 13 residues. V shed 5 bases and J shed 5 bases, with 10 bases lying between them. In germline, CDR1 is MNHNS, CDR2 SASEGT. This sample is part of a study of graft-versus-host responses after intestinal transplantation. Sequencing was performed with immunoSEQ multiplex PCR; in TCRdb, only in-frame clones are kept and a portion is missing. The sample yields roughly 13,000 clones, approximately 30% seen once. The genes are TRBV6-1 and TRBJ1-3, with D hard to call. The sequencing used alloreactive CD4+ T cells from a mixed lymphocyte reaction culture, collected before intestinal transplant. Subset in this sample: CFSE-low proliferating T cells sorted from roughly 6-day pre-transplant mixed lymphocyte reaction (GvH or HvG direction). This sequence was found in a human patient who received an intestinal transplant. The CDR3 is CASSYGSRNTIYF. The DNA for the CDR3 is TGTGCCAGCAGTTATGGGTCGCGAAACACCATATATTTT.